The 27 T cell receptor beta chains below come from one sample, sequenced in a study of neurological immune-mediated disorders. TCRdb re-derived calls from the 5' RACE reads in MiXCR, one entry per CDR3 protein. The sample comprises more than 15,000 distinct CDR3 sequences, about 14% of which are singletons, and approximately 14% rests with the top ten. Sample: PBMCs. Source of these receptors: a man aged 55 to 70 with HTLV-1-associated myelopathy (HAM/TSP).

This clonotype showed up many times. J is TRBJ2-2 and V is TRBV3-1; 9 nucleotides line up with TRBD1. In germline, CDR1 is LGHDT, CDR2 YNNKEL (reference sequence). Trimming removed 4 bases from V and 4 bases from J; junction bases left unmatched: 7. The CDR3 covers 16 residues. The DNA of the CDR3 is TGTGCCAGCAGCCGTACAGGGGGCAGGGGCACCGGGGAGCTGTTTTTT. Translated: CASSRTGGRGTGELFF.

Comments on this clonotype: An end of the junction differs from the germline gene, which may be a read error. The CDR3, as DNA: TGTACCAGCAGGACAGGTGCCTGGGGGCCCCAGCATTTT. It yields the protein CTSRTGAWGPQHF. This chain uses TRBV6-5 with TRBJ1-5; 7 bases agree with TRBD1. The CDR3 loop spans 13 amino acids. The germline gives CDR1 MNHEY, CDR2 SVGAGI.

This clonotype counts as medium-sized. The junction shows a germline mismatch at one end, possibly a read error. The rearrangement joins TRBV12-3 or TRBV12-4 to TRBJ2-3; tentatively, D is TRBD2 (6 bases). The CDR3 runs to 13 residues. DNA for the CDR3: TGTGCCAGCAGTTTAGTTGGAGGGCCGACTCTACATTTT. Translating gives CASSLVGGPTLHF.

The table lists this clonotype with many counts. The gene calls are TRBV7-2 and TRBJ2-2; TRBD2 is a possible D gene (6 bases). CDR1 and CDR2 from the germline V gene are SGHTA and FQGNSA. The CDR3 loop spans 13 amino acids. V lost 5 bases and J lost 6, with 10 bases in between. The CDR3 nucleotides are TGTGCCAGCAGCCGGCCGGGGGCCGGGGAGCTGTTTTTT. This sequence encodes CASSRPGAGELFF.

This clonotype occurred a few times. The chain uses TRBV7-9 and TRBJ2-1; possibly TRBD2 for D (5 bases). With 1 base removed from V and 7 bases from J, the gap between germline ends came to 8 bases. Germline V gene data show CDR1 as SEHNR and CDR2 as FQNEAQ (reference sequence). The CDR3 consists of 13 residues. The CDR3 DNA follows: TGTGCCAGCAGCTTAGTGGGAGTGAATGAGCAGTTCTTC. Its protein is CASSLVGVNEQFF.

The table lists this clonotype with many counts. This chain links TRBV20-1 with TRBJ1-6; a possible D gene is TRBD1 (5 bases). Germline loops: CDR1 DFQATT, CDR2 SNEGSKA (reference sequence). This CDR3 is built from 17 residues. V shed 0 bases and J shed 7 bases, with 19 bases lying between them. This chain's CDR3 is CSARDRGRQGLNSPLHF. CDR3 in DNA: TGCAGTGCTAGAGATCGGGGTAGGCAGGGCCTAAATTCACCCCTCCACTTT.

This clonotype was observed many times. The chain employs TRBV21-1 and TRBJ1-1. TRBV21-1 is designated a pseudogene. The CDR3 is 14 residues long. The CDR3 loop reads CASSKSRGETEAFF. In DNA form, the CDR3 reads TGTGCCAGCAGCAAATCTAGAGGGGAGACTGAAGCTTTCTTT.

Many counts were recorded for this clonotype. The V call is TRBV6-2 or TRBV6-3, the J call TRBJ1-1, with 8 bases matching TRBD1. CDR1 is MNHEY and CDR2 is SVGEGT in the germline V gene. This CDR3 comprises 16 residues. J gave up 5 bases and V 2 bases, and 10 bases lay outside the gene matches. Here the CDR3 reads CASSYGRGRGRTEAFF. CDR3 sequence (DNA): TGTGCCAGCAGTTACGGCAGGGGGCGAGGTAGGACTGAAGCTTTCTTT.

This clonotype was detected ten times or more. The V gene is TRBV29-1, the J gene TRBJ1-2, with TRBD1 identical over 8 bases. This CDR3 comprises 12 residues. V was clipped by 6 bases and J by 8 bases; unmatched bases: 8. Germline CDR1 and CDR2: SQVTM and ANQGSEA. CDR3 residues: CSVFRTGNGYTF. The CDR3 coding sequence is TGCAGCGTCTTCCGGACAGGGAACGGCTACACCTTC.

This clonotype was picked up many times. CDR3 bases: TGTGCCAGCAGCTTACGCCCAGCCGGGGGCGGGCGCTCTAATGAAAAACTGTTTTTT. It translates to CASSLRPAGGGRSNEKLFF. The chain carries TRBV7-2 and TRBJ1-4; TRBD1 is a possible D gene (6 bases). Germline loops: CDR1 SGHTA, CDR2 FQGNSA. This CDR3 has 19 residues. V was cut by 2 bases and J by 3 bases, with 22 bases left in between.

This clonotype was recorded at least ten times. This chain connects TRBV20-1 to TRBJ2-3, with 7 bases fitting TRBD1. CDR1 is DFQATT, CDR2 SNEGSKA, per germline (reference sequence). This CDR3 spans 17 amino acids. The trim removed 4 bases at V and 4 bases at J, leaving 17 bases unmatched. The CDR3 DNA reads TGCAGTGCTACCCCAGGTACCGGGACAGCAAAACCAGATACGCAGTATTTT. Translated: CSATPGTGTAKPDTQYF.

This clonotype was observed at least ten times. The genes are TRBV12-3 or TRBV12-4 and TRBJ2-5, with unresolved D. The CDR3 contains 12 residues. The V gene lost 1 base and the J gene lost 5 bases, with 5 bases spanning the gap. CDR3: CASSLVRETQYF. Here the CDR3 DNA reads TGTGCCAGCAGTTTAGTTCGGGAGACCCAGTACTTC.

This clonotype came up many times. The chain is built from TRBV20-1 and TRBJ2-1; 16 positions match TRBD2. The CDR3 length is 16 residues. Germline loops: CDR1 DFQATT, CDR2 SNEGSKA (reference sequence). Germline trimming cut 6 bases from V and 10 bases from J; bases unmatched to any gene: 12. The CDR3: CSAWGLAGGTRLEQFF. In DNA, the CDR3 is TGCAGTGCCTGGGGACTAGCGGGGGGGACACGCTTGGAGCAGTTCTTC.

In its sample, this clonotype was seen many times. The chain combines TRBV5-1 with TRBJ2-3; D is unclear. V gave up 0 bases and J gave up 2 bases, with 7 bases separating them. This CDR3 has 14 amino acids. Germline V CDR1 and CDR2: SGHRS, YFSETQ. This chain's CDR3 is CASSLGSSTDTQYF. CDR3 in DNA: TGCGCCAGCAGCTTGGGCAGCTCCACAGATACGCAGTATTTT.

As concerns this clonotype: Sequence at one end of the junction differs from germline and may be a read error. V gene TRBV18 combines with J gene TRBJ1-1; 7 positions agree with TRBD1. CDR3 length: 13 residues. The germline gives CDR1 KGHSH, CDR2 LQKENI. CDR3 protein: CASPLDRAPEDFF. The CDR3 DNA sequence: TGTGCCAGCCCATTAGACAGGGCCCCTGAAGATTTCTTT.

This clonotype was counted at least ten times. The chain has TRBV7-2 and TRBJ1-3; D ambiguous. Germline V CDR1 and CDR2: SGHTA, FQGNSA. Trimming left V 1 base short and J 1 base short, with 5 bases between. The CDR3 covers 14 residues. The CDR3 DNA sequence: TGTGCCAGCAGCTTAGTGGGGTCTGGAAACACCATATATTTT. Translation gives CASSLVGSGNTIYF.

At least ten counts were recorded for this clonotype. The chain couples TRBV20-1 to TRBJ2-5; 8 bases match TRBD1. The CDR3 contains 14 residues. V was clipped by 4 bases and J by 1 base; unmatched bases: 5. Germline-derived CDR1 and CDR2 are DFQATT and SNEGSKA (reference sequence). CDR3 sequence (DNA): TGCAGTGCTAAAAAGACAGGGGTCCAAGAGACCCAGTACTTC. Amino acids: CSAKKTGVQETQYF.

This clonotype appeared many times. The rearrangement links TRBV7-8 to TRBJ2-3; D might be TRBD1 (5 bases). Germline V gene lookup returns CDR1 SGHVS and CDR2 FQNEAQ. V lost 5 bases to trimming and J lost 2 bases, with 14 bases between them. This CDR3 contains 15 residues. The chain's CDR3 is CASSPSDTYTDTQYF. Written as DNA, the CDR3 is TGTGCCAGCAGCCCCTCGGACACATACACAGATACGCAGTATTTT. The complete variable domain, with remaining parts taken from reference TRBV7-8 and TRBJ2-3, reads GAGVSQSPRYKVAKRGQDVALRCDPISGHVSLFWYQQALGQGPEFLTYFQNEAQLDKSGLPSDRFFAERPEGSVSTLKIQRTQQEDSAVYLCASSPSDTYTDTQYFGPGTRLTVL.

This clonotype appeared many times. The rearrangement links TRBV6-6 to TRBJ2-4; 9 nucleotides agree with TRBD1. With V trimmed by 5 bases and J by 7 bases, 9 bases remained unmatched. CDR1 is MNHNY, CDR2 SVGAGI, per germline (reference sequence). The CDR3 extends over 15 amino acids. DNA for the CDR3: TGTGCCAGCAGTCCACTCGGGACAGGGTTGAACATTCAGTACTTC. Protein sequence: CASSPLGTGLNIQYF.

This clonotype has at least ten counts. The chain links TRBV20-1 to TRBJ1-1; D is ambiguous. Trimming pared 3 bases from V and 0 bases from J, leaving 11 bases between. The CDR3 totals 14 residues. Germline values: CDR1 DFQATT, CDR2 SNEGSKA (reference sequence). The DNA of the CDR3 is TGCAGTGCTAGTTATAGCTCTATGAACACTGAAGCTTTCTTT. Residues: CSASYSSMNTEAFF.

V is TRBV6-6 and J is TRBJ2-7; 11 bases line up with TRBD1. V shed 5 bases and J 5 bases; nucleotides not matched to a gene: 11. This CDR3 has 16 amino acids. Germline CDR1 and CDR2: MNHNY and SVGAGI (reference sequence). The CDR3 nucleotides are TGTGCCAGCAGTAAGACCGGGACAGGGGGTAACCACGAGCAGTACTTC. Its protein is CASSKTGTGGNHEQYF.

This clonotype was counted ten times or more. The J gene is TRBJ2-7, the V gene TRBV12-3 or TRBV12-4; 7 bases are a match to TRBD2. The CDR3 runs to 12 residues. J lost 5 bases, V lost 3 bases, and 1 base had no gene match. The chain's CDR3 is CASSLGGNEQYF. CDR3 coding DNA: TGTGCCAGCAGTTTGGGGGGGAACGAGCAGTACTTC.

This clonotype was detected ten times or more. The genes are TRBV12-3 or TRBV12-4 and TRBJ1-2; the D gene is possibly TRBD1 (6 bases). The CDR3 is 15 amino acids. V lost 4 bases and J lost 8, with 20 bases in between. CDR3 loop: CASSSFPAHRVGYTF. CDR3 DNA sequence: TGTGCCAGCAGTTCGTTCCCCGCACACAGGGTCGGCTACACCTTC.

This clonotype has a count of ten or more. The chain joins TRBV14 to TRBJ2-2; D is ambiguous. Trimming removed 1 base at V and 7 bases at J, with 7 bases between. The CDR3 has 13 amino acids. Germline-derived CDR1 and CDR2 are SGHDN and FVKESK. The CDR3 sequence is CASSQVVIGELFF. The CDR3, as DNA: TGTGCCAGCAGCCAAGTTGTTATCGGGGAGCTGTTTTTT.

This clonotype was recorded many times. J is TRBJ1-2 and V is TRBV4-1; D might be TRBD1 (6 bases). This CDR3 has 15 amino acids. V lost 2 bases and J 8 bases, leaving 18 bases between the germline ends. The V gene's germline CDR1 is MGHRA and CDR2 YSYEKL. The CDR3 spells CASSQPISGVRGYTF. CDR3 coding DNA: TGCGCCAGCAGCCAACCTATCTCAGGGGTTCGGGGCTACACCTTC.

This clonotype is classed as medium-sized. The genes are TRBV28 and TRBJ1-6, with 7 bases that match TRBD1. This CDR3 contains 16 residues. Looked up from germline, CDR1 is MDHEN and CDR2 is SYDVKM. The trim removed 3 bases at V and 3 bases at J, leaving 5 bases unmatched. The CDR3 bases are TGTGCCAGCAGTTTCTTCGACAGGGACTATAATTCACCCCTCCACTTT. This encodes CASSFFDRDYNSPLHF.

This clonotype has at least ten counts. This chain uses TRBV7-9 with TRBJ1-5; 8 bases align to TRBD1. The CDR3 sequence is 14 residues long. With V trimmed by 5 bases and J by 7 bases, 7 bases remained unmatched. From germline, CDR1 is SEHNR and CDR2 FQNEAQ (reference sequence). This chain's CDR3 is CASSGGQGEQPQHF. The DNA for the CDR3 is TGTGCCAGCAGCGGAGGACAGGGCGAACAGCCCCAGCATTTT.